The 27 T cell receptor beta chains below all came from one sample that was sequenced in a study of T cell responses to AZD1222 COVID-19 vaccine. This table comes from immunoSEQ multiplex PCR, and its TCRdb copy is limited to in-frame clones, with some not included. The table has tens of thousands of clones, about nine tenths seen once; the top ten hold roughly 7.3%. The specimen comprised peripheral blood, sampled on day 0 of AZD1222 vaccination. Receptors were obtained from an adult in good health.

The chain is built from TRBV7-8 and TRBJ1-6; possible D gene TRBD1, 5 bases. This CDR3 is built from 14 residues. The germline CDR1 and CDR2 sequences are SGHVS and FQNEAQ. The V gene lost 7 bases and the J gene lost 9 bases, with 16 bases spanning the gap. CDR3 nucleotides: TGTGCCAGCACCCCTGGGGGGTACAGTTCACCCCTCCACTTT. This gives the protein CASTPGGYSSPLHF.

The chain is built from TRBV4-2 and TRBJ2-3, with a possible D match to TRBD2 (6 bases). The CDR3 loop spans 17 amino acids. Germline V lookup: CDR1 LGHNA, CDR2 YNFKEQ. The V gene lost 3 bases and the J gene lost 0 bases, with 16 bases spanning the gap. The CDR3, as DNA: TGTGCCAGCAGCCACCGGGACTCCTTCTCTAGCACAGATACGCAGTATTTT. Its translation: CASSHRDSFSSTDTQYF.

The rearrangement joins TRBV2 to TRBJ2-5; D is uncertain. With 6 bases removed from V and 5 bases from J, the gap between germline ends came to 13 bases. Germline V CDR1 and CDR2: SNHLY, FYNNEI. The CDR3 spans 13 residues. CDR3 nucleotides: TGTGCCAGCAGGCAGAGAATTGAGGAGACCCAGTACTTC. The encoded protein is CASRQRIEETQYF.

This CDR3 is CASGPAGTGVRNTIYF. As DNA, the CDR3 is TGTGCCAGCGGACCGGCCGGGACAGGGGTTAGAAACACCATATATTTT. The genes are TRBV28 and TRBJ1-3; 10 positions agree with TRBD1. V trimming: 8 bases; J trimming: 5 bases; junction bases outside the gene matches: 12. This CDR3 comprises 16 residues. The V gene's germline CDR1 is MDHEN and CDR2 SYDVKM.

V is TRBV14 and J is TRBJ2-1, with a weak D call TRBD2 (6 bases). Per germline, CDR1 SGHDN and CDR2 FVKESK. V was trimmed by 3 bases and J by 7 bases, leaving 16 bases between them. This CDR3 has 15 amino acids. CDR3 region: CASSQSGLPGNEQFF. CDR3 DNA: TGTGCCAGCAGCCAGTCGGGACTCCCGGGGAATGAGCAGTTCTTC.

V usage is TRBV5-4 and J usage is TRBJ2-2; 8 nucleotides agree with TRBD2. CDR3 size: 17 residues. V trimming: 1 base; J trimming: 4 bases; junction bases outside the gene matches: 9. Germline V gene lookup returns CDR1 SGHNT and CDR2 YYREEE (reference sequence). The CDR3 DNA follows: TGTGCCAGCAGCTTGCGAAGTTTAGCGGGAAGCACCGGGGAGCTGTTTTTT. It is translated as CASSLRSLAGSTGELFF.

Only one count was recorded for this clone. The rearrangement uses TRBV4-2 and TRBJ2-3; D remains unclear. V shed 4 bases and J shed 0 bases, with 8 bases lying between them. This CDR3 region has 14 residues. Germline-derived CDR1 and CDR2 are LGHNA and YNFKEQ. The chain's CDR3 is CASSLRWSTDTQYF. CDR3 sequence (DNA): TGTGCCAGCAGCCTACGGTGGAGCACAGATACGCAGTATTTT.

The V and J genes are TRBV4-1 and TRBJ1-6; D not certain. The CDR3 runs to 16 residues. From germline, CDR1 is MGHRA and CDR2 YSYEKL. Trimming removed 0 bases from V and 6 bases from J, with 12 bases in between. The CDR3 loop is CASSQDPSTGNSPLHF. The DNA of the CDR3 is TGCGCCAGCAGCCAAGATCCTTCAACCGGTAATTCACCCCTCCACTTT.

The chain couples TRBV4-3 to TRBJ1-2; TRBD1 might be the D (5 bases). This CDR3 contains 15 residues. V was pared by 0 bases and J by 2 bases, with 10 bases between. Germline CDR1 and CDR2: LGHNA and YSLEER. In DNA form, the CDR3 reads TGCGCCAGCAGCCAAGAGATTGGGGGGAACTATGGCTACACCTTC. Protein: CASSQEIGGNYGYTF.

The chain joins TRBV20-1 to TRBJ1-1; unclear D gene. This CDR3 is 15 amino acids long. Per germline, CDR1 DFQATT and CDR2 SNEGSKA (reference sequence). V lost 3 bases and J 3 bases, leaving 17 bases between the germline ends. The CDR3 DNA reads as TGCAGTGCTAGTGAGCGTTTCGACGAGTACACTGAAGCTTTCTTT. Amino acids: CSASERFDEYTEAFF.

V usage is TRBV6-5 and J usage is TRBJ1-2; no definite D call. The germline CDR1 and CDR2 sequences are MNHEY and SVGAGI. The germline V and J ends were trimmed by 6 bases and 4 bases, with 12 bases remaining between them. The length of the CDR3 is 13 residues. Here the CDR3 DNA reads TGTGCCAGCAGGGCTTTTGGGCTCTATGGCTACACCTTC. Translated, it gives CASRAFGLYGYTF.

The chain uses TRBV6-5 and TRBJ2-1, with 10 bases identical to TRBD1. The CDR3 is 15 residues long. The ends lost 6 bases at V and 10 bases at J; junction bases unmatched: 12. CDR1 and CDR2 (germline): MNHEY, SVGAGI. The CDR3 DNA reads as TGTGCCAGCAGACAAAGACAGGGGGCCCAACAGGAGCAGTTCTTC. Translating gives CASRQRQGAQQEQFF.

The chain joins TRBV27 to TRBJ2-1; the match to TRBD2 covers 11 bases. Germline V gene data show CDR1 as MNHEY and CDR2 as SMNVEV (reference sequence). The CDR3 is 15 residues long. J lost 8 bases, V lost 5 bases, and 8 bases had no gene match. CDR3 in DNA: TGTGCCAGCAGTCTAATAGCGGGAGGGCCCGATGAGCAGTTCTTC. Its translation is CASSLIAGGPDEQFF.

The gene calls are TRBV10-1 and TRBJ2-2; D is unresolved. The V and J ends lost 3 bases and 3 bases respectively, with 2 bases between them. This CDR3 is built from 12 residues. The germline V gene has CDR1 WNHNN and CDR2 SYGVQD (reference sequence). CDR3 nucleotides: TGCGCCAGCAGTGAACACACCGGGGAGCTGTTTTTT. It specifies CASSEHTGELFF.

The chain joins TRBV7-9 to TRBJ1-2; D is unresolved. The CDR3 runs to 13 residues. Germline V CDR1 and CDR2: SEHNR, FQNEAQ (reference sequence). The V gene lost 8 bases and the J gene lost 4 bases, with 14 bases spanning the gap. The CDR3 nucleotides read TGTGCCAGCGATCGGCTAAGTTTCTATGGCTACACCTTC. Amino acid sequence: CASDRLSFYGYTF.

V and J are TRBV6-2 or TRBV6-3 and TRBJ2-7; 9 bases agree with TRBD1. Germline assignment: CDR1 MNHEY and CDR2 SVGEGT. The V and J ends lost 6 bases and 6 bases, in that order; junction bases with no gene match: 9. The CDR3 loop spans 14 amino acids. The CDR3 bases are TGTGCCAGCAGCCCCGGGACAGGGTCGGGCGAGCAGTACTTC. It yields the protein CASSPGTGSGEQYF.

This chain links TRBV11-2 with TRBJ1-5; 8 nucleotides match TRBD1. This CDR3 is 16 amino acids long. V lost 1 base to trimming and J lost 4 bases; unmatched junction nucleotides: 6. CDR1 and CDR2 (germline): SGHAT, FQNNGV. For the CDR3, the DNA is TGTGCCAGCAGCTTAGTGGACAGGGCCCTTAATCAGCCCCAGCATTTT. Its translation: CASSLVDRALNQPQHF.

The chain carries TRBV5-1 and TRBJ2-1, with unresolved D. This CDR3 has 14 amino acids. Germline V gives CDR1 SGHRS, CDR2 YFSETQ. Trimming cost V 0 bases and J 2 bases, with 6 bases left between them. CDR3 sequence reads: CASSLERAYNEQFF. CDR3 DNA: TGCGCCAGCAGCTTGGAGCGAGCCTACAATGAGCAGTTCTTC.

The chain is built from TRBV6-4 and TRBJ2-1; D might be TRBD1 (5 bases). CDR3 length: 13 residues. V lost 2 bases and J 9 bases, leaving 11 bases between the germline ends. The germline CDR1 and CDR2 sequences are MRHNA and SNTAGT. The CDR3 loop reads CASSDTDRGEQFF. The CDR3 DNA sequence: TGTGCCAGCAGTGACACCGATAGGGGTGAGCAGTTCTTC.

In this sample, this clone turned up once. V is TRBV28 and J is TRBJ2-3; 7 bases are shared with TRBD1. The J segment lost 0 bases and the V segment lost 6 bases, leaving 12 bases of the junction unmatched. Germline CDR1 MDHEN, CDR2 SYDVKM. The length of the CDR3 is 17 residues. CDR3 nucleotide sequence: TGTGCCAGCAGCTTACAAAAGGGGGCGGAAAGCACAGATACGCAGTATTTT. Protein product: CASSLQKGAESTDTQYF.

The gene calls are TRBV7-8 and TRBJ1-3; the D gene is possibly TRBD1 (5 bases). The CDR3 totals 13 residues. V was pared by 2 bases and J by 7 bases, with 9 bases between. CDR1 and CDR2 (germline): SGHVS, FQNEAQ. The DNA of the CDR3 is TGTGCCAGCAGCTTATATGGGGCGAACACCATATATTTT. It translates to CASSLYGANTIYF. The full variable domain, rest sourced from reference TRBV7-8 and TRBJ1-3, is GAGVSQSPRYKVAKRGQDVALRCDPISGHVSLFWYQQALGQGPEFLTYFQNEAQLDKSGLPSDRFFAERPEGSVSTLKIQRTQQEDSAVYLCASSLYGANTIYFGEGSWLTVV.

The chain joins TRBV3-1 (or the pseudogene TRBV3-2) to TRBJ2-1; the D gene is possibly TRBD2 (6 bases). This CDR3 spans 14 amino acids. Germline assignment: CDR1 LGHDT and CDR2 YNNKEL (reference sequence). Trimming pared 5 bases from V and 6 bases from J, leaving 14 bases between. Written as DNA, the CDR3 is TGTGCCAGCAGCTTGATGAGCGGGTCCAATGAGCAGTTCTTC. This translates into CASSLMSGSNEQFF.

This chain uses TRBV27 with TRBJ2-1; no clear D. The ends were cut back, 3 bases at V and 3 bases at J, with 6 bases in the middle. This CDR3 spans 13 amino acids. CDR1 is MNHEY and CDR2 is SMNVEV in the germline V gene (reference sequence). The CDR3 loop reads CASSFIGYNEQFF. CDR3 DNA sequence: TGTGCCAGCAGTTTTATAGGCTACAATGAGCAGTTCTTC.

The chain couples TRBV21-1 to TRBJ1-5; the D call of TRBD1 is as the table states it, not checked on the DNA. TRBV21-1 is tagged as a pseudogene. The CDR3 sequence is 17 residues long. CDR3 amino acids: CASKFWRGQGRGQPQHF. As DNA, the CDR3 is TGTGCCAGCAAGTTCTGGAGAGGACAGGGCCGGGGACAGCCCCAGCATTTT.

This chain connects TRBV9 to TRBJ2-5; 10 positions agree with TRBD2. The germline V gene has CDR1 SGDLS and CDR2 YYNGEE. The CDR3 sequence is 16 residues long. Unmatched junction bases numbered 6, after V lost 0 bases and J lost 4 bases. The CDR3 DNA sequence: TGTGCCAGCAGCGTAGTTCCTAGCGGGAGCGGAGAGACCCAGTACTTC. It translates to CASSVVPSGSGETQYF.

The rearrangement joins TRBV19 to TRBJ1-1; the D is unclear. The length of the CDR3 is 12 residues. V shed 6 bases and J shed 2 bases, with 7 bases lying between them. The germline gives CDR1 LNHDA, CDR2 SQIVND (reference sequence). CDR3 nucleotides: TGTGCCAGTAGGATCGGAAACACTGAAGCTTTCTTT. Protein: CASRIGNTEAFF. Based on the CDR3 plus reference TRBV19 and TRBJ1-1, the full variable domain is DGGITQSPKYLFRKEGQNVTLSCEQNLNHDAMYWYRQDPGQGLRLIYYSQIVNDFQKGDIAEGYSVSREKKESFPLTVTSAQKNPTAFYLCASRIGNTEAFFGQGTRLTVV.

This sequence joins TRBV7-2 and TRBJ2-1, with a possible D match to TRBD2 (5 bases). The CDR3 has 14 amino acids. With 2 bases removed from V and 6 bases from J, the gap between germline ends came to 11 bases. Germline CDR1 and CDR2: SGHTA and FQGNSA. Here the CDR3 DNA reads TGTGCCAGCAGCTTAACTAGGGCCGTCAATGAGCAGTTCTTC. As protein: CASSLTRAVNEQFF.